The T cell receptor (beta chain) under discussion was sequenced for a study of preoperative IRX-2 immunotherapy in early breast cancer. Only in-frame clones appear in the TCRdb table, and some are missing; sequencing was by immunoSEQ multiplex PCR. The data contain roughly 34,000 clones, approximately 89% of them seen just once; the ten biggest clones take up approximately 1.5%. Trimming shortened V by 5 bases and J by 5 bases, and 13 bases separated the two germline ends. CDR1 is MNHGY, CDR2 SAAAGT, per germline. The CDR3 totals 13 residues. The treatment is: preoperative locoregional IRX-2 cytokine immunotherapy. Samples came from a phase Ib trial of preoperative locoregional IRX-2 cytokine immunotherapy.

The chain is built from TRBV6-8 and TRBJ2-7; a weak D match, TRBD2 (7 bases). Sample: tumor tissue, taken after IRX-2 immunotherapy. The TCR was taken from a human donor with breast cancer. CDR3 DNA: TGTGCCAGCAGTCGGGGGGCGCGCCACGAGCAGTACGTC. Protein sequence: CASSRGARHEQYV.